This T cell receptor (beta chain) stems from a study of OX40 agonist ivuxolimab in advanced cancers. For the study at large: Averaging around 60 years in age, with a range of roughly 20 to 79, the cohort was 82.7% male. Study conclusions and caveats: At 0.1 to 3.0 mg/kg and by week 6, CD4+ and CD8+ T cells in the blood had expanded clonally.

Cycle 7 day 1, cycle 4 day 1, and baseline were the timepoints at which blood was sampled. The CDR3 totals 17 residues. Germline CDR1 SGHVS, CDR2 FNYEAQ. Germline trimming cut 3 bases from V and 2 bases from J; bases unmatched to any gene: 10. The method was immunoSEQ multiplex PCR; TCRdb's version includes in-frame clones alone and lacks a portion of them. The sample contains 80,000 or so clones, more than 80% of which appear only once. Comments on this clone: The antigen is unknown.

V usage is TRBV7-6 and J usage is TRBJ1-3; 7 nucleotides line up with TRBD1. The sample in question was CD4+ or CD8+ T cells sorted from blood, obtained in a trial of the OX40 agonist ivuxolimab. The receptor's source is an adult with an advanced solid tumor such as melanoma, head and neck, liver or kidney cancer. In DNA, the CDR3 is TGTGCCAGCAGCTTTTCCTCGATGACAGGGACTGGAAACACCATATATTTT. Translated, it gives CASSFSSMTGTGNTIYF.